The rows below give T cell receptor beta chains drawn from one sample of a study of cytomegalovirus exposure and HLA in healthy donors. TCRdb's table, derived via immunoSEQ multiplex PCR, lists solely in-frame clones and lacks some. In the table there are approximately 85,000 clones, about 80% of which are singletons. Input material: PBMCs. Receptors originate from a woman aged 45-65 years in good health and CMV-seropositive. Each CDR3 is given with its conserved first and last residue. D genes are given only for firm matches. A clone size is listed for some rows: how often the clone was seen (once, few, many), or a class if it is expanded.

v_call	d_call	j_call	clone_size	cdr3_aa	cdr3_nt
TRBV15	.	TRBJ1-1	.	CATSRDPTGNTEAFF	TGTGCCACCAGCAGAGATCCGACAGGGAACACTGAAGCTTTCTTT
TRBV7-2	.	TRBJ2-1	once	CASSPRQLYNEQFF	TGTGCCAGCAGCCCGAGACAGCTTTACAATGAGCAGTTCTTC
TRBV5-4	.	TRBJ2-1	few	CAMEDGGMAIGEQFF	TGTGCCATGGAGGATGGCGGGATGGCAATTGGTGAGCAGTTCTTC
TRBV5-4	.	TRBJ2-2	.	CASSAGQGATSGANTGELFF	TGTGCCAGCAGCGCTGGACAGGGGGCCACTAGCGGGGCGAACACCGGGGAGCTGTTTTTT
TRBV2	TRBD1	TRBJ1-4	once	CASSDGTGVGKLFF	TGTGCCAGCAGTGATGGGACAGGGGTAGGAAAACTGTTTTTT
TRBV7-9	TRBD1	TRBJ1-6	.	CSSSLDRAGSPLHF	TGTTCCAGCAGCCTAGACAGGGCGGGTTCACCCCTCCACTTT
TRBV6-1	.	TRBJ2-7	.	CASSGLRGYEQYF	TGTGCCAGCAGTGGGCTCCGAGGGTACGAGCAGTACTTC
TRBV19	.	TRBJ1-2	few	CASSIPTAYGYTF	TGTGCCAGTAGTATCCCGACAGCCTATGGCTACACCTTC
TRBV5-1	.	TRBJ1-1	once	CASSLTGVSLNTEAFF	TGCGCCAGCAGCTTGACCGGGGTGAGTCTAAACACTGAAGCTTTCTTT
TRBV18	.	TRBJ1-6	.	CASSPSSFRDLHF	TGTGCCAGCTCACCTTCTTCTTTCCGGGATCTCCACTTT
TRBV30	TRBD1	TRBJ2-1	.	CAWKMPRTGRNEQFF	TGTGCCTGGAAGATGCCCCGGACAGGAAGAAATGAGCAGTTCTTC
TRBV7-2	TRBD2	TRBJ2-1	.	CASSLHRLAGGGYNEQFF	TGTGCCAGCAGCCTTCATAGACTAGCGGGGGGGGGATACAATGAGCAGTTCTTC
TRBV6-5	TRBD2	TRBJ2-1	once	CASSPLAGGYNEQFF	TGTGCCAGCAGCCCTCTAGCGGGTGGATACAATGAGCAGTTCTTC
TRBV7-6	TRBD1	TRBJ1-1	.	CASSSARGQTLNTEAFF	TGTGCCAGCAGCTCTGCCCGGGGACAGACCTTGAACACTGAAGCTTTCTTT